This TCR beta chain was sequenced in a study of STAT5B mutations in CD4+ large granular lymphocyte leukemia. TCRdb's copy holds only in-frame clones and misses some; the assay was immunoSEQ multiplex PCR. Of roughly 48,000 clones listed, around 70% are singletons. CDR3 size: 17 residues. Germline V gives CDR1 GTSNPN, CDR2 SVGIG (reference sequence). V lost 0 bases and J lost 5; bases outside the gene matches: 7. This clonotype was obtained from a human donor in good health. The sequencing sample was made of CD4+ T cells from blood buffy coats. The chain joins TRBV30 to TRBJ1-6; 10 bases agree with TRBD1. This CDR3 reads CAWSVWRGQGDNSPLHF. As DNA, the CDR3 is TGTGCCTGGAGTGTATGGAGAGGACAGGGGGATAATTCACCCCTCCACTTT.